The source of this T cell receptor (beta chain) is a study of beta chain features in type 1 diabetes. Overall study: Comparable age, gender and cell yields were observed in patients relative to healthy donors.

The germline gives CDR1 LNHDA, CDR2 SQIVND (reference sequence). The CDR3 spans 12 residues. After removal of 8 bases from V and 7 bases from J, the junction contained 4 bases not matched to a gene. This clone was counted a few times. Its antigen is unidentified. Study-wide results and caveats: Sequencing used cDNA, and cells with high TCR expression could therefore be over-represented. Researchers reported that naive, central memory and Treg TCRB repertoires appeared more similar in patients than in healthy donors.

Expressed TCRB transcripts were sequenced because the isolated RNA had all been reverse transcribed beforehand. Only in-frame clones appear in the TCRdb table, and some are missing; sequencing was by immunoSEQ multiplex PCR. The sample lists hundreds of thousands of clones, roughly 12% occurring once. The origin of this receptor is a man younger than 30 in good health. V is TRBV19 and J is TRBJ1-5; 8 bases line up with TRBD1. Sample: naive CD4+ T cells from blood. CDR3 sequence reads: CASGQGGQPQHF. CDR3 DNA sequence: TGTGCCAGTGGACAGGGCGGACAGCCCCAGCATTTT. The full variable domain, in which reference TRBV19 and TRBJ1-5 provide the parts outside the CDR3, is DGGITQSPKYLFRKEGQNVTLSCEQNLNHDAMYWYRQDPGQGLRLIYYSQIVNDFQKGDIAEGYSVSREKKESFPLTVTSAQKNPTAFYLCASGQGGQPQHFGDGTRLSIL.